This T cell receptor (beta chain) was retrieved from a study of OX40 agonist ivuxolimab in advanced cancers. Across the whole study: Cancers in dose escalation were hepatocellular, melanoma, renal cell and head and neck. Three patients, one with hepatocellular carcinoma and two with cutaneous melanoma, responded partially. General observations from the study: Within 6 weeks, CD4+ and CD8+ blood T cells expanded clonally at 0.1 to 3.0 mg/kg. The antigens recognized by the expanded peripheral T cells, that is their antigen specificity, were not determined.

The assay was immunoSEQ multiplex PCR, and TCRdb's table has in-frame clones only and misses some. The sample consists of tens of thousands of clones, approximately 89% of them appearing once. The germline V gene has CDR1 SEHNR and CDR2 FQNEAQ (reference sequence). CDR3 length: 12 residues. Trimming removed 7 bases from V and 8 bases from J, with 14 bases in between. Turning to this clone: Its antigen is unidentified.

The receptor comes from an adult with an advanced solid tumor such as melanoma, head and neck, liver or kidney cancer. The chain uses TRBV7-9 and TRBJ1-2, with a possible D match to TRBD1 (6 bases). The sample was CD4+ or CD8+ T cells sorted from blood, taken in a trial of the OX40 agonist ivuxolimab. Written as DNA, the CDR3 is TGTGCCAGCATCACTTTAGGGGGAGGCTACACCTTC. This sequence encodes CASITLGGGYTF.